Each of the 7 T cell receptor beta chains below was sequenced from the same sample in a study of CD4+ T cells in melanoma. The data were produced by immunoSEQ multiplex PCR, yet TCRdb's version contains in-frame clones alone and is incomplete. The top ten hold roughly 12% of the sample, which has 50,000 or so clones, roughly nine tenths seen once. Sequenced material: peripheral blood. Receptor source: a human donor with melanoma.

This clone was detected a few times. The chain links TRBV2 to TRBJ1-5; D gene ambiguous. Between the trimmed V and J ends, which lost 3 bases and 4 bases, there was a span of 7 bases. Germline-derived CDR1 and CDR2 are SNHLY and FYNNEI. This CDR3 spans 13 amino acids. The CDR3 is CASSEESNQPQHF. For the CDR3, the DNA is TGTGCCAGCAGTGAGGAGAGTAATCAGCCCCAGCATTTT. Together with reference TRBV2 and TRBJ1-5, the CDR3 gives the full variable domain: EPEVTQTPSHQVTQMGQEVILRCVPISNHLYFYWYRQILGQKVEFLVSFYNNEISEKSEIFDDQFSVERPDGSNFTLKIRSTKLEDSAMYFCASSEESNQPQHFGDGTRLSIL.

V is TRBV6-1 and J is TRBJ2-7; 8 nucleotides agree with TRBD1. Germline CDR1 is MNHNS and CDR2 is SASEGT. V shed 6 bases and J 3 bases; nucleotides not matched to a gene: 10. This CDR3 is built from 15 residues. As DNA, the CDR3 is TGTGCCAGCAGCCATGGACAGGGTGCAAGCTACGAGCAGTACTTC. This codes for CASSHGQGASYEQYF.

The rearrangement joins TRBV5-6 to TRBJ1-1; D uncertain. Trimming took off 4 bases at V and 1 base at J, with 5 bases between the two ends. Germline CDR1 and CDR2: SGHDT and YYEEEE. This CDR3 has 12 amino acids. CDR3 coding DNA: TGTGCCAGCAGCCCCCGGAACACTGAAGCTTTCTTT. Protein: CASSPRNTEAFF. The complete variable domain, with remaining parts taken from reference TRBV5-6 and TRBJ1-1, reads DAGVTQSPTHLIKTRGQQVTLRCSPKSGHDTVSWYQQALGQGPQFIFQYYEEEERQRGNFPDRFSGHQFPNYSSELNVNALLLGDSALYLCASSPRNTEAFFGQGTRLTVV.

The CDR3 spells CASSSGPNQPQHF. The CDR3 DNA sequence: TGTGCCAGCAGTTCAGGGCCCAATCAGCCCCAGCATTTT. J is TRBJ1-5 and V is TRBV7-6; tentative D call: TRBD1 (5 bases). CDR1 is SGHVS and CDR2 is FNYEAQ in the germline V gene. This CDR3 is 13 amino acids long. V was trimmed by 6 bases and J by 3 bases, leaving 9 bases between them.

Details on this clone: The junction departs from germline at one end; a sequencing error may be responsible. Other DNA variants within this sample encode the same CDR3. This sequence joins TRBV9 and TRBJ1-5; D is perhaps TRBD1 (5 bases). This CDR3 comprises 14 residues. CDR1 and CDR2 from the germline V gene are SGDLS and YYNGEE. Written as DNA, the CDR3 is TGCGCCAGCAGCGTAGTGGGTAGGAGGGGACCCCAGCATTTT. Its protein is CASSVVGRRGPQHF.

The chain recombines TRBV5-4 with TRBJ1-2; tentative D call: TRBD1 (5 bases). CDR1 is SGHNT and CDR2 is YYREEE in the germline V gene (reference sequence). CDR3 length: 14 amino acids. Trimming cost V 3 bases and J 3 bases, with 12 bases left between them. The DNA for the CDR3 is TGTGCCAGCAGCTCCATCGGGACGGACTATGGCTACACCTTC. This codes for CASSSIGTDYGYTF.

This sequence joins TRBV6-1 and TRBJ2-1, with 11 bases identical to TRBD1. Looked up from germline, CDR1 is MNHNS and CDR2 is SASEGT. The V segment lost 5 bases and the J segment 8 bases; nucleotides outside the gene matches: 8. The CDR3 is 15 amino acids. The CDR3 reads CASSLPGTGGYEQFF. The CDR3 DNA follows: TGTGCCAGCAGTCTACCCGGGACAGGGGGTTATGAGCAGTTCTTC.